The rows below give T cell receptor beta chains drawn from one sample of a study of blood T cell repertoires in COVID-19. Generated by immunoSEQ multiplex PCR, the TCRdb table keeps only in-frame clones and is missing some. The top ten hold approximately 10% of the sample, which has 330,000 or so clones, roughly 90% seen once. Sequencing used peripheral blood. The receptors derive from a man aged 30 to 45 with COVID-19, enrolled during active disease. Both conserved end residues are trimmed from each CDR3. Clone size is given for some rows only: seen once, a few or many times, or a class if the clone is expanded.

NA	TRBV9	TRBJ2-1	ASRPLGYHEQF
NA	TRBV6-5	TRBJ1-1	ASSYSSRGIDTEAF
NA	TRBV7-9	TRBJ1-2	ASTSVAHGKASNYGYT
once	TRBV7-2	TRBJ1-2	ASSPRIGQGDNYGYT
NA	TRBV12-5	TRBJ2-7	ASGLAGTGTSYEQY
NA	TRBV5-6	TRBJ1-4	ASSTGTGATNEKLF
NA	TRBV9	TRBJ2-2	ASSAQGPQNTGELF
NA	TRBV15	TRBJ2-5	ATSKPSPGQETQY
NA	TRBV5-6	TRBJ2-7	ASRLAGTSGRQTHEQY
NA	TRBV28	TRBJ1-5	ASSLLSGVDQPQH
many	TRBV5-1	TRBJ2-7	ASSLAHRTATYYEQY
NA	TRBV6-1	TRBJ1-5	ASSDWSQPQH
NA	TRBV18	TRBJ2-2	ASSQEQGTTGELF
NA	TRBV23-1	TRBJ1-1	ASHGQNLSMNTEAF
few	TRBV2	TRBJ2-1	ASNVAGFNEQF
NA	TRBV11-2	TRBJ2-1	ASSSLIRGKRAHEQF
NA	TRBV6-5	TRBJ2-1	ASSYLTWSEQF
NA	TRBV18	TRBJ2-5	ASSPTGPGQGMVETQY
once	TRBV27	TRBJ1-1	ASRTGDTEAF
NA	TRBV7-2	TRBJ2-7	ASSLAGGLYEQY
few	TRBV18	TRBJ1-2	ASSRRRDRVEGYT
NA	TRBV19	TRBJ2-7	ASSSVTGELSYEQY
few	TRBV6-5	TRBJ1-1	ASSYSRQINTEAF
NA	TRBV5-4	TRBJ1-1	ASSSGFGFGNTEAF
NA	TRBV28	TRBJ2-1	ASTEDRGDYNEQF
NA	TRBV28	TRBJ2-1	ASNSWTSGSKDEQF
NA	TRBV12-5	TRBJ2-1	ASGLGQGNSYNEQF
NA	TRBV12-3/TRBV12-4	TRBJ1-3	ASSSNRLRVY
NA	TRBV9	TRBJ1-3	ASSVGHFSGNTIY
NA	TRBV7-6	TRBJ2-1	ASSLGTSGYNEQF
NA	TRBV30	TRBJ1-2	AGWTGALYGYT
NA	TRBV7-2	TRBJ1-1	ASSRDTVNTEAF
NA	TRBV18	TRBJ2-3	ASSSAGDGTDTQY
few	TRBV7-2	TRBJ1-5	ASSLGTGFQWPQH
NA	TRBV5-1	TRBJ2-7	ASSLEGFGQY
NA	TRBV19	TRBJ1-4	ATRQGYEKLF
NA	TRBV4-3	TRBJ2-3	ASSQDRMSGAPDTQY
NA	TRBV13	TRBJ2-2	ASSLWGHTGELF
NA	TRBV5-1	TRBJ2-7	ASSRDRGTYEQY
NA	TRBV19	TRBJ2-6	ASSTPYSGANVLT
NA	TRBV24-1	TRBJ2-3	ATSRLAGGPDTQY
once	TRBV12-3/TRBV12-4	TRBJ1-1	ASQTGSDTEAF
NA	TRBV7-2	TRBJ2-7	ASSWGGASYEQY
NA	TRBV6-5	TRBJ2-4	ASDRGLAKNIQY
NA	TRBV4-3	TRBJ1-2	ASSQDRGYGYT
NA	TRBV19	TRBJ2-7	ASSYPGQGANEQY
NA	TRBV7-9	TRBJ2-7	ASSTDRGTYEQY
NA	TRBV18	TRBJ2-7	ASSPGTPSYEQY
NA	TRBV7-2	TRBJ2-1	ASSLSGIHNEQF
NA	TRBV3-1/TRBV3-2	TRBJ2-2	ASSQEGGGNTGELF
NA	TRBV7-3	TRBJ1-1	ASSFTGAGDAF
NA	TRBV28	TRBJ2-7	ASSVTLSSYEQY
NA	TRBV24-1	TRBJ2-1	ATSEGQGGRNDEQF
NA	TRBV11-3	TRBJ2-1	ASSFSSGAYNEQF